This T cell receptor (beta chain) was identified in a study of radiotherapy plus CTLA-4 blockade in lung cancer. V was cut by 2 bases and J by 6 bases, with 3 bases left in between. Germline CDR1 GTSNPN, CDR2 SVGIG (reference sequence). The CDR3 is 10 residues long. The method was immunoSEQ multiplex PCR; TCRdb's version includes in-frame clones alone and lacks a portion of them. The table shows some 110,000 clones, with approximately 90% occurring only once. Sequencing used peripheral blood, obtained from a patient treated with radiotherapy plus ipilimumab. The V and J genes are TRBV30 and TRBJ2-3; D remains unclear. This sequence originates from a human donor with non-small cell lung cancer that progressed on radiotherapy plus ipilimumab. The CDR3 sequence is CAWSRDTQYF. In DNA form, the CDR3 reads TGTGCCTGGAGTCGCGATACGCAGTATTTT.